This TCR beta chain is drawn from a study of blood T cell repertoires in COVID-19. As for the study in general: Nucleic acid was either cDNA or gDNA, and it came from T cells, B-cell-depleted T cells, or PBMCs.

Germline V lookup: CDR1 SEHNR, CDR2 FQNEAQ (reference sequence). V lost 1 base and J lost 11, with 11 bases in between. This CDR3 comprises 12 residues. Clones were sequenced by immunoSEQ multiplex PCR, and TCRdb holds only the in-frame ones, with some missing. This sample has about 97,000 clones, with around 87% found just once. The chain recombines TRBV7-9 with TRBJ1-1; D remains unclear. Sequences were obtained from peripheral blood. The receptor's source is a human donor in a cohort sampled during active COVID-19. The CDR3 DNA follows: TGTGCCAGCAGCTTAGATGGGTCTAGGGCTTTCTTT. This encodes CASSLDGSRAFF. Full variable domain (missing parts from reference TRBV7-9 and TRBJ1-1): DTGVSQNPRHKITKRGQNVTFRCDPISEHNRLYWYRQTLGQGPEFLTYFQNEAQLEKSRLLSDRFSAERPKGSFSTLEIQRTEQGDSAMYLCASSLDGSRAFFGQGTRLTVV.